Listed below are T cell receptor beta chains from one sample, sequenced in a study of T cells in Graves' hyperthyroidism and ophthalmopathy. TCRdb re-analysed the multiplex PCR reads in MiXCR, keeping a single row per CDR3 protein. The table has 600,000 or so distinct CDR3 sequences, around 16% seen once. Input material: blood. These receptors were obtained from a woman aged 25 to 39 with Graves' hyperthyroidism. Both conserved end residues are trimmed from each CDR3.

v_call: TRBV4-3; j_call: TRBJ2-5; cdr3_aa: ASSQELGGETQY
v_call: TRBV20-1; j_call: TRBJ2-7; cdr3_aa: SASLQGTYEQY
v_call: TRBV5-1; j_call: TRBJ2-7; cdr3_aa: ASSTTPQVYEQY
v_call: TRBV27; j_call: TRBJ2-1; cdr3_aa: ASNPAGGNEQF
v_call: TRBV7-6; j_call: TRBJ2-1; cdr3_aa: ASSLGGGLSYNEQF
v_call: TRBV4-3; j_call: TRBJ2-7; cdr3_aa: ASSQGLESHYEQY
v_call: TRBV29-1; j_call: TRBJ2-1; cdr3_aa: SGGSYNEQF
v_call: TRBV27; j_call: TRBJ2-3; cdr3_aa: ASSPRTGPDTQY
v_call: TRBV11-2; j_call: TRBJ1-1; cdr3_aa: ASSLTDSSPSEAF
v_call: TRBV5-6; j_call: TRBJ2-5; cdr3_aa: ASSRGSGTQY
v_call: TRBV4-2; j_call: TRBJ2-7; cdr3_aa: ASSQDPRLAGGPHEQY
v_call: TRBV20-1; j_call: TRBJ2-1; cdr3_aa: SARGGLAGGLVYNEQF
v_call: TRBV11-3; j_call: TRBJ2-3; cdr3_aa: ASSPGLGTSTDAQY
v_call: TRBV11-2; j_call: TRBJ2-1; cdr3_aa: ASSTRAQGGIGNEQF
v_call: TRBV28; j_call: TRBJ1-2; cdr3_aa: ASSPSGQGISHYGYT
v_call: TRBV2; j_call: TRBJ2-7; cdr3_aa: ASTGGYNEQY
v_call: TRBV2; j_call: TRBJ2-3; cdr3_aa: ASRRLAGGTDTQY
v_call: TRBV29-1; j_call: TRBJ2-7; cdr3_aa: SVEDRGRSYEQY
v_call: TRBV5-1; j_call: TRBJ2-1; cdr3_aa: ASSLVASSSYNEQF
v_call: TRBV3-1; j_call: TRBJ2-1; cdr3_aa: ASSDTSGPYNEQF
v_call: TRBV7-2; j_call: TRBJ2-1; cdr3_aa: ASSFYICSAPKTSVQF
v_call: TRBV20-1; j_call: TRBJ2-4; cdr3_aa: SASAGQGDIQY
v_call: TRBV19; j_call: TRBJ2-7; cdr3_aa: ASTSADNYEQY
v_call: TRBV7-9; j_call: TRBJ2-7; cdr3_aa: ASSLIRTGDSYEQY